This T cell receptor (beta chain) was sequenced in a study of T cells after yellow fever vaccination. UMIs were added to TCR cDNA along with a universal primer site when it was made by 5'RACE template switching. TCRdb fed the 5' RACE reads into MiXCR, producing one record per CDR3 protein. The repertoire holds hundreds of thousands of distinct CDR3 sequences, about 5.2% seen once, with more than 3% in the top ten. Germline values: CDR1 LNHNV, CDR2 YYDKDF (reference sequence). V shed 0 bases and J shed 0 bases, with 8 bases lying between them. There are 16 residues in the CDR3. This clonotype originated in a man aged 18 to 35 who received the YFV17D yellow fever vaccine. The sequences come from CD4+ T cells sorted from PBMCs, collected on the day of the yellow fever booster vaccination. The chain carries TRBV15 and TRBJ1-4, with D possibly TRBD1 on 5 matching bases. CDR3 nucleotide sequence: TGTGCCACCAGCAGAGATCGGGGGGCAACTAATGAAAAACTGTTTTTT. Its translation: CATSRDRGATNEKLFF.